The clone carrying this T cell receptor (beta chain) is judged large. The PCR made use of 60 Vbeta and 13 Jbeta primers. Sequenced by immunoSEQ multiplex PCR; TCRdb stores in-frame clones only, minus some. Among around 100,000 clones listed, approximately 80% were seen once. This entry comes from a study of cytomegalovirus exposure and HLA in healthy donors. J was trimmed by 3 bases and V by 0 bases; bases with no gene match: 1. CDR1 LGHNA and CDR2 YSLEER come from the germline V gene. The CDR3 covers 15 residues. What was sequenced was PBMCs. This sequence joins TRBV4-3 and TRBJ2-1; 8 positions match TRBD1. The clonotype originates from a woman aged 30 to 39 in good health and CMV-seronegative. The CDR3 nucleotides read TGCGCCAGCAGCCAAGAAACAGGGGGCTACAATGAGCAGTTCTTC. This sequence encodes CASSQETGGYNEQFF.